This T cell receptor (beta chain) stems from a study of blood T cell repertoires in COVID-19. Per germline, CDR1 SGHRS and CDR2 YFSETQ. The CDR3 sequence is 14 residues long. The V end lost 4 bases, the J end lost 1 base, and 11 bases lay between the germline ends. Repertoires were generated with immunoSEQ multiplex PCR, while TCRdb's copy carries only in-frame clones and drops some. This sample carries approximately 140,000 clones, around 89% of them seen once, and the ten largest clones take around 26%. This TCR derives from a human donor in a cohort sampled during active COVID-19. The rearrangement joins TRBV5-1 to TRBJ1-1; no reliable D call. The material sequenced was peripheral blood. Here the CDR3 reads CASSGGLPNTEAFF. Written as DNA, the CDR3 is TGCGCCAGCAGCGGAGGGCTACCGAACACTGAAGCTTTCTTT.